The present T cell receptor (beta chain) was sequenced within a study of cytomegalovirus exposure and HLA in healthy donors. Study-wide results and limits: There were some V segments, including TRBV6-2 and TRBV6-3, excluded as indistinguishable.

This PCR relied on a set of 60 Vbeta primers and 13 Jbeta primers. Sequencing was performed with immunoSEQ multiplex PCR; in TCRdb, only in-frame clones are kept and a portion is missing. Of tens of thousands of clones listed, about two thirds were seen once; the top ten hold about 6.3%. Details on this clone: Its specificity is not known.

The V gene's germline CDR1 is SNHLY and CDR2 FYNNEI. This CDR3 comprises 12 residues. Trimming pared 7 bases from V and 0 bases from J, leaving 4 bases between. V and J are TRBV2 and TRBJ1-5; D gene ambiguous. This TCR came from a boy aged 5-17 years in good health and CMV-seropositive. The sample consisted of PBMCs. CDR3 protein: CASTVSNQPQHF. CDR3 coding DNA: TGTGCCAGCACCGTTAGCAATCAGCCCCAGCATTTT.